This T cell receptor (beta chain) was retrieved from a study of breast tumors, draining lymph nodes, adjacent tissues. Overall study results and limits: Luminal-like breast cancer showed significantly higher tumor–nontumor repertoire similarity than basal-like.

Note on this clonotype: The antigen remains undetermined.

TCRdb itself ran the multiplex PCR reads through MiXCR, one entry per CDR3 protein. This table holds approximately 280,000 distinct CDR3 sequences, about 30% found once. This CDR3 has 15 residues. Unmatched junction bases numbered 7, after V lost 4 bases and J lost 6 bases. Germline assignment: CDR1 MNHEY and CDR2 SVGEGT. Samples came from axillary lymph nodes draining the breast cancer. V gene TRBV6-2 or TRBV6-3 combines with J gene TRBJ1-1, with 11 bases matching TRBD1. The specimen was axillary lymph node tissue. The sequence was obtained from a female donor with breast cancer. Some clones in this sample may be carry-over from other donors' samples. This CDR3 is CASSWWGTGGSEAFF. The CDR3 DNA reads TGTGCCAGCAGTTGGTGGGGGACAGGGGGTTCTGAAGCTTTCTTT.